The TCR beta chain under discussion was sequenced for a study of shared clonotypes between healthy human individuals. Assay used: immunoSEQ multiplex PCR; TCRdb lists only in-frame clones, some missing. The repertoire holds about 490,000 clones, around 85% seen once, with about an eighth in the top ten. Genomic DNA for unsorted samples, which was extracted with the QIAamp DNA Blood Mini kit, came from 99 million or so PBMCs. CDR1 and CDR2 (germline): MGHRA, YSYEKL. The CDR3 is 18 residues long. Germline trimming cut 3 bases from V and 5 bases from J; bases unmatched to any gene: 13. This TCR was recovered from a woman between 40 and 55 years old in good health. Some clones in this sample may be carry-over from other donors' samples. The sample taken for sequencing was PBMCs. The rearrangement links TRBV4-1 to TRBJ2-2; TRBD2 aligns across 9 bases. The CDR3 region is CASSHRKYSGRETGELFF. Here the CDR3 DNA reads TGCGCCAGCAGCCACCGAAAATATAGCGGGAGAGAGACCGGGGAGCTGTTTTTT.